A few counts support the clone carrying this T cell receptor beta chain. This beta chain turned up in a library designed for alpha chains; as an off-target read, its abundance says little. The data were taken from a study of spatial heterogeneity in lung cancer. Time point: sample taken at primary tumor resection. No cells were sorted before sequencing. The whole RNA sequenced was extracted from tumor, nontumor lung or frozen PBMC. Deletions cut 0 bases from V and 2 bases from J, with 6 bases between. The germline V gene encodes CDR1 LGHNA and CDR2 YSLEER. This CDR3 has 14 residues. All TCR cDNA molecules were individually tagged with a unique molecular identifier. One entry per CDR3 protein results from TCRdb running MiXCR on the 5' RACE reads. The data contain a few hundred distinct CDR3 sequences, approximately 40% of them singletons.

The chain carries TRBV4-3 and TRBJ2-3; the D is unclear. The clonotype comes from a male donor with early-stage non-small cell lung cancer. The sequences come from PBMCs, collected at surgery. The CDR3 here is CASSQDYLTDTQYF. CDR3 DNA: TGCGCCAGCAGCCAAGACTATCTCACAGATACGCAGTATTTT.